The 31 T cell receptor beta chains below all came from one sample that was sequenced in a study of blood T cell repertoires in COVID-19. The data were produced by immunoSEQ multiplex PCR, yet TCRdb's version contains in-frame clones alone and is incomplete. This sample has some 100,000 clones; roughly 92% occur once, and the top ten carry 5% to 7%. The source material was peripheral blood. These receptors came from an older man with acute or convalescent COVID-19.

The chain employs TRBV19 and TRBJ2-7, with 7 nucleotides matching TRBD2. The CDR3 consists of 14 residues. Germline V gives CDR1 LNHDA, CDR2 SQIVND (reference sequence). Trimming took 3 bases from V and 2 from J; bases not matched to a gene: 4. The CDR3 protein is CASSIVAGAYEQYF. As DNA, the CDR3 is TGTGCCAGTAGTATCGTGGCGGGGGCCTACGAGCAGTACTTC.

This chain connects TRBV5-5 to TRBJ1-3, with D hard to call. There are 18 residues in the CDR3. V lost 3 bases, J lost 0 bases, and 19 bases lay in between. Germline CDR1 and CDR2: SGHKS and YYEKEE (reference sequence). CDR3 coding DNA: TGTGCCAGCAGCTGGAGGCCCGGGGAGGCTACCTCTGGAAACACCATATATTTT. As protein: CASSWRPGEATSGNTIYF.

This chain joins TRBV7-9 and TRBJ2-7; TRBD1 agrees at 10 bases. This CDR3 region has 14 residues. Germline CDR1 is SEHNR and CDR2 is FQNEAQ (reference sequence). After removal of 1 base from V and 4 bases from J, the junction contained 1 base not matched to a gene. CDR3 bases: TGTGCCAGCAGCTTAGTGGGACAGGGGTACGAGCAGTACTTC. Its protein is CASSLVGQGYEQYF.

V and J are TRBV5-7 and TRBJ2-5; no firm D call. TRBV5-7 is designated an ORF whose function remains uncertain. Between the trimmed V and J ends, which lost 0 bases and 5 bases, there was a span of 11 bases. CDR3 length equals 14 residues. CDR3 DNA sequence: TGTGCCAGCAGCTTGGGAGGTAGTTGGGAGACCCAGTACTTC. Its translation: CASSLGGSWETQYF.

J is TRBJ2-7 and V is TRBV5-4, with TRBD1 identical over 7 bases. Trimming removed 1 base from V and 2 bases from J; junction bases left unmatched: 6. This CDR3 region has 15 residues. Per the germline V gene, CDR1 is SGHNT and CDR2 is YYREEE (reference sequence). The CDR3 bases are TGTGCCAGCAGCTTGTGGAGACAGGGTCCCTACGAGCAGTACTTC. It is translated as CASSLWRQGPYEQYF.

The chain recombines TRBV7-2 with TRBJ1-2; 7 bases match TRBD1. Trimming removed 5 bases from V and 5 bases from J; junction bases left unmatched: 14. Germline loops: CDR1 SGHTA, CDR2 FQGNSA. The CDR3 spans 16 residues. The CDR3 loop is CASSPAGGGLRYGYTF. CDR3 DNA: TGTGCCAGCAGCCCCGCAGGAGGGGGCCTTAGGTATGGCTACACCTTC.

This clone has just one count. The chain uses TRBV4-1 and TRBJ1-2, with 9 bases lining up with TRBD1. The CDR3 is 16 amino acids. Unmatched junction bases numbered 11, after V lost 5 bases and J lost 4 bases. The germline gives CDR1 MGHRA, CDR2 YSYEKL. The CDR3 loop is CASSAGTGTLGYGYTF. CDR3 DNA: TGCGCCAGCAGCGCCGGGACAGGGACTTTGGGCTATGGCTACACCTTC.

The chain joins TRBV6-1 to TRBJ2-6; TRBD1 agrees at 7 bases. The CDR3 consists of 20 residues. Per the germline V gene, CDR1 is MNHNS and CDR2 is SASEGT. J lost 0 bases, V lost 3 bases, and 14 bases had no gene match. CDR3 DNA sequence: TGTGCCAGCAGTGACCGACAGGGTAACACCATGAGCTCTGGGGCCAACGTCCTGACTTTC. Translation gives CASSDRQGNTMSSGANVLTF.

CDR3: CATSRDYGRGFQETQYF. The CDR3, as DNA: TGTGCCACCAGCAGAGATTACGGGAGAGGATTCCAAGAGACCCAGTACTTC. V usage is TRBV15 and J usage is TRBJ2-5; the D gene is possibly TRBD2 (6 bases). The CDR3 covers 17 residues. V was clipped by 0 bases and J by 1 base, with 15 bases between them. Germline V gives CDR1 LNHNV, CDR2 YYDKDF (reference sequence).

The gene calls are TRBV6-2 or TRBV6-3 and TRBJ1-4, with TRBD1 identical over 7 bases. CDR3 length: 14 amino acids. Trimming took 4 bases from V and 3 from J; bases not matched to a gene: 2. Germline assignment: CDR1 MNHEY and CDR2 SVGEGT. CDR3 in amino acids: CASSLDRSNEKLFF. The CDR3, as DNA: TGTGCCAGCAGTTTGGACAGGTCTAATGAAAAACTGTTTTTT.

The chain employs TRBV5-4 and TRBJ1-4; 8 nucleotides match TRBD1. CDR1 SGHNT and CDR2 YYREEE come from the germline V gene (reference sequence). The CDR3 spans 15 residues. Trimming cost V 1 base and J 3 bases; bases outside gene matches: 2. The CDR3 DNA sequence: TGTGCCAGCAGCTTGCCGGGACAGGCTAATGAAAAACTGTTTTTT. The encoded protein is CASSLPGQANEKLFF.

The rearrangement links TRBV18 to TRBJ2-3, with 14 positions matching TRBD2. After removal of 6 bases from V and 6 bases from J, the junction contained 11 bases not matched to a gene. Germline V lookup: CDR1 KGHSH, CDR2 LQKENI. CDR3 size: 17 residues. CDR3 coding DNA: TGTGCCAGCTCCCGACTAGCGGGGGGGCCAGGGCGGGATACGCAGTATTTT. It yields the protein CASSRLAGGPGRDTQYF.

This chain uses TRBV7-9 with TRBJ2-3; TRBD2 is a possible D gene (5 bases). The V gene lost 3 bases and the J gene lost 0 bases, with 10 bases spanning the gap. This CDR3 has 15 residues. Germline V gives CDR1 SEHNR, CDR2 FQNEAQ (reference sequence). The CDR3 spells CASSFRRGSTDTQYF. The CDR3 nucleotides read TGTGCCAGCAGCTTCCGACGAGGGAGCACAGATACGCAGTATTTT.

The rearrangement uses TRBV6-2 or TRBV6-3 and TRBJ1-2; possible D gene TRBD1, 6 bases. V was cut by 6 bases and J by 8 bases, with 19 bases left in between. Germline V gene sequence: CDR1 MNHEY, CDR2 SVGEGT. The CDR3 covers 14 residues. CDR3 in DNA: TGTGCCAGCAGCCATGGGACATCAGCTGGGGGCTACACCTTC. This gives the protein CASSHGTSAGGYTF.

The rearrangement uses TRBV28 and TRBJ2-3, with 8 bases that match TRBD2. J gave up 1 base and V 3 bases, and 9 bases lay outside the gene matches. CDR3 size: 17 residues. Germline V gene sequence: CDR1 MDHEN, CDR2 SYDVKM. CDR3 nucleotides: TGTGCCAGCAGTTTCTTACAACGGGAGGGCGGCACAGATACGCAGTATTTT. As protein: CASSFLQREGGTDTQYF.

This clone was seen just once. The chain is built from TRBV29-1 and TRBJ2-5; weak D call: TRBD1 (6 bases). Per the germline V gene, CDR1 is SQVTM and CDR2 is ANQGSEA. Trimming took off 6 bases at V and 3 bases at J, with 20 bases between the two ends. There are 15 residues in the CDR3. The CDR3 DNA follows: TGCAGCGTCGACGCCCGACGGGACACCAAAGAGACCCAGTACTTC. It translates to CSVDARRDTKETQYF.

This clone was seen once. V is TRBV5-5 and J is TRBJ1-2; the D gene is possibly TRBD1 (5 bases). Trimming cost V 5 bases and J 1 base, with 6 bases left between them. The germline V gene encodes CDR1 SGHKS and CDR2 YYEKEE (reference sequence). The CDR3 is 12 residues long. The CDR3 loop reads CASSDSNYGYTF. For the CDR3, the DNA is TGTGCCAGCAGTGACAGTAACTATGGCTACACCTTC.

The CDR3 nucleotides read TGTGCCATCAGTGCCGTCTTGTCTGGCGGCTACACCTTC. Translating it yields CAISAVLSGGYTF. This chain joins TRBV10-3 and TRBJ1-2; D gene unclear. This CDR3 contains 13 residues. Germline lookup yields CDR1 ENHRY and CDR2 SYGVKD. V dropped 4 bases and J dropped 8 bases, with 14 bases sitting between them.

The V call is TRBV10-2, the J call TRBJ1-6; 7 positions agree with TRBD1. V dropped 4 bases and J dropped 8; count of bases not matched to a gene: 5. Germline V gives CDR1 WSHSY, CDR2 SAAADI. The CDR3 sequence is 14 residues long. The CDR3 DNA reads as TGCGCCAGCAGTGGACAGGGCAGGGATTCACCCCTCCACTTT. Translated: CASSGQGRDSPLHF.

The chain recombines TRBV6-5 with TRBJ2-7; D unresolved. Germline V gives CDR1 MNHEY, CDR2 SVGAGI. CDR3 length: 12 amino acids. The V and J ends lost 8 bases and 6 bases respectively, with 14 bases between them. Here the CDR3 DNA reads TGTGCCAGCGAATCGATCCCGGGCGAGCAGTACTTC. Its translation: CASESIPGEQYF.

The V and J genes are TRBV24-1 and TRBJ2-7, with TRBD2 identical over 7 bases. Germline V gene lookup returns CDR1 KGHDR and CDR2 SFDVKD. The CDR3 consists of 13 residues. J was trimmed by 3 bases and V by 6 bases; bases with no gene match: 4. CDR3 loop: CATSKGGSYEQYF. Written as DNA, the CDR3 is TGTGCCACCAGTAAAGGCGGGAGCTACGAGCAGTACTTC.

The chain employs TRBV3-1 (or the pseudogene TRBV3-2) and TRBJ1-4; unclear D gene. Deletions cut 1 base from V and 0 bases from J, with 15 bases between. From germline, CDR1 is LGHDT and CDR2 YNNKEL (reference sequence). CDR3 length: 18 amino acids. The CDR3 coding sequence is TGTGCCAGCAGCCAAGGTCTAGGGAGGTCCTCAACTAATGAAAAACTGTTTTTT. This codes for CASSQGLGRSSTNEKLFF.

This chain joins TRBV10-1 and TRBJ2-1; 13 nucleotides align to TRBD2. CDR1 and CDR2 from the germline V gene are WNHNN and SYGVQD (reference sequence). V lost 6 bases and J lost 4; bases outside the gene matches: 6. The CDR3 is 16 residues long. CDR3 region: CASRPPGLAGYNEQFF. In DNA form, the CDR3 reads TGCGCCAGCAGGCCCCCGGGACTAGCGGGATACAATGAGCAGTTCTTC.

The chain combines TRBV5-4 with TRBJ1-1; TRBD1 matches 7 bases. This CDR3 is built from 14 residues. The J segment lost 1 base and the V segment lost 3 bases, leaving 3 bases of the junction unmatched. The germline V gene has CDR1 SGHNT and CDR2 YYREEE (reference sequence). The CDR3 sequence: CASSSGTANTEAFF. The CDR3 bases are TGTGCCAGCAGCTCCGGGACAGCGAACACTGAAGCTTTCTTT. The whole variable domain, remainder taken from reference TRBV5-4 and TRBJ1-1, is ETGVTQSPTHLIKTRGQQVTLRCSSQSGHNTVSWYQQALGQGPQFIFQYYREEENGRGNFPPRFSGLQFPNYSSELNVNALELDDSALYLCASSSGTANTEAFFGQGTRLTVV.

The V call is TRBV7-9, the J call TRBJ1-1, with a weak D call TRBD1 (5 bases). V lost 4 bases to trimming and J lost 4 bases, with 10 bases between them. The length of the CDR3 is 13 residues. CDR1 SEHNR and CDR2 FQNEAQ come from the germline V gene (reference sequence). The CDR3 DNA reads TGTGCCAGCAGCTCAGGGAGGGGCACTGAAGCTTTCTTT. This translates into CASSSGRGTEAFF.

The table lists this clone with a count of one. The V and J genes are TRBV6-5 and TRBJ2-5; a weak D match, TRBD1 (5 bases). The CDR3 spans 14 residues. Germline CDR1 is MNHEY and CDR2 is SVGAGI. V was pared by 8 bases and J by 4 bases, with 17 bases between. The CDR3 is CASRLFRVGETQYF. The CDR3 DNA follows: TGTGCCAGCCGACTTTTCAGGGTCGGAGAGACCCAGTACTTC.

The chain is built from TRBV6-5 and TRBJ1-2, with D perhaps TRBD1 (6 bases). Germline V gene lookup returns CDR1 MNHEY and CDR2 SVGAGI. Trimming removed 6 bases at V and 3 bases at J, with 11 bases between. This CDR3 is built from 13 residues. The CDR3 sequence: CASSLRGYYGYTF. The DNA for the CDR3 is TGTGCCAGCAGCCTCAGGGGTTACTATGGCTACACCTTC.

The rearrangement links TRBV19 to TRBJ1-6, with TRBD1 as a possible D gene (5 bases). V lost 6 bases and J lost 10, with 16 bases in between. The germline V gene encodes CDR1 LNHDA and CDR2 SQIVND (reference sequence). The CDR3 sequence is 14 residues long. CDR3 in amino acids: CASRRGRLGSPLHF. Here the CDR3 DNA reads TGTGCCAGTAGAAGGGGCAGGCTAGGATCACCCCTCCACTTT.

The V and J genes are TRBV7-3 and TRBJ2-1; 7 positions agree with TRBD2. Germline CDR1 is SGHTA and CDR2 is FQGTGA. The CDR3 consists of 17 residues. The J segment lost 5 bases and the V segment lost 2 bases, leaving 12 bases of the junction unmatched. The CDR3 DNA reads as TGTGCCAGCAGCTTATTAGCGGGCCTAATTGACAACAATGAGCAGTTCTTC. Amino acid sequence: CASSLLAGLIDNNEQFF.

This chain uses TRBV6-5 with TRBJ1-6, with 7 bases aligning to TRBD1. CDR3 length: 15 amino acids. CDR1 is MNHEY and CDR2 is SVGAGI in the germline V gene. V dropped 5 bases and J dropped 9; count of bases not matched to a gene: 10. CDR3 loop: CASSKSGTVLSPLHF. Here the CDR3 DNA reads TGTGCCAGCAGTAAATCCGGGACAGTTCTTTCACCCCTCCACTTT.

J is TRBJ2-5 and V is TRBV7-3; D perhaps matches TRBD2 (6 bases). Deletions cut 5 bases from V and 4 bases from J, with 17 bases between. Per the germline V gene, CDR1 is SGHTA and CDR2 is FQGTGA. The CDR3 consists of 15 residues. CDR3 in DNA: TGTGCCAGCAGCGCACGAGGGCTAGCGCTAGAGACCCAGTACTTC. It translates to CASSARGLALETQYF.